This T cell receptor (beta chain) was recorded in a study of prognosis after radiotherapy for stage I lung cancer. Study as a whole: Every patient with non-small cell lung cancer was judged medically inoperable. No patient received concurrent therapy with stereotactic body radiotherapy.

Germline V gives CDR1 SEHNR, CDR2 FQNEAQ (reference sequence). This CDR3 spans 14 amino acids. With V trimmed by 6 bases and J by 5 bases, 9 bases remained unmatched. The study amplified the TCR beta CDR3 region from genomic DNA. This amplification was carried out by two rounds of multiplex PCR. The first round of PCR was done with primers that matched each TRBV and TRBJ gene. TCRdb processed the multiplex PCR reads anew with MiXCR; each CDR3 protein has one entry. The repertoire holds about 28,000 distinct CDR3 sequences, with roughly 31% as singletons. Overall study findings and caveats: Differing TRBV and TRBJ gene usage was reportedly seen between patients with and without metastases. Patients who developed distant metastases had lower Shannon entropy after stereotactic body radiation therapy.

In regard to this clonotype: What it binds is unknown. A far larger clone is just one base off, so this is likely a read error.

The TCR originated in a donor over 45 with non-small cell lung cancer. The specimen was PBMCs, collected before or after stereotactic body radiation therapy (not recorded which). The V and J genes are TRBV7-9 and TRBJ1-2, with 7 bases matching TRBD1. The CDR3 loop reads CASSIGDSGYGYTF. CDR3 DNA sequence: TGTGCCAGCAGTATCGGGGACAGCGGATATGGCTACACCTTC.